The source of this T cell receptor (beta chain) is a study of cytomegalovirus exposure and HLA in healthy donors. Study background: In a later analysis, it was reported that the approximately 120 validation repertoires had been produced on the same platform as the 500 to 850 repertoires belonging to the first cohort. General study findings and limits: Cytomegalovirus-associated status was assigned to more than 150 TCR beta chains. Rare TCR sequences predominated, though certain public TCRs were found in many donors.

Clones were read by immunoSEQ multiplex PCR, and TCRdb kept only the in-frame ones, dropping some. Among tens of thousands of clones, about 96% were seen once, and the ten largest hold around 0.78%. A remark on this clone: As yet, its antigen is unknown.

With V trimmed by 2 bases and J by 6 bases, 7 bases remained unmatched. This CDR3 has 15 residues. Germline V CDR1 and CDR2: LGHNA, YNFKEQ. This sequence originates from a man aged 18-30 years in good health and CMV-seronegative. This rearrangement joins TRBV4-2 to TRBJ1-1; 9 positions agree with TRBD1. The sequencing input was PBMCs. This CDR3 reads CASSQLGQGNAEAFF. DNA for the CDR3: TGTGCCAGCAGCCAACTGGGACAGGGTAACGCTGAAGCTTTCTTT.